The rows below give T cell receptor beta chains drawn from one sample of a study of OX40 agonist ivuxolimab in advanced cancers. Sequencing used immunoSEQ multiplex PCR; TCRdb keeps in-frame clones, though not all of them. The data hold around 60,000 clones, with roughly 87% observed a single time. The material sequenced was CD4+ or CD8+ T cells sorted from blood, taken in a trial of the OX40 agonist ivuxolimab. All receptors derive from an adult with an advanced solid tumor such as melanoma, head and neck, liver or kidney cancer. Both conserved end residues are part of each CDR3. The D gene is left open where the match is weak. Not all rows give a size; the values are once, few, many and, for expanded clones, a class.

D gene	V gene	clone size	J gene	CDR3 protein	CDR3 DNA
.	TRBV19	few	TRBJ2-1	CASSIGLGPNNEQFF	TGTGCCAGTAGTATAGGTCTGGGGCCAAACAATGAGCAGTTCTTC
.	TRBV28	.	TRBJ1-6	CASSIIGRRSSYNSPLHF	TGTGCCAGCAGTATCATTGGGAGAAGAAGCTCCTATAATTCACCCCTCCACTTT
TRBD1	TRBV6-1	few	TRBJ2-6	CASSVTGGAGANVLTF	TGTGCCAGCAGTGTGACAGGGGGCGCTGGGGCCAACGTCCTGACTTTC
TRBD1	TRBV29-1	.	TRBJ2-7	CSAAGQGAREQYF	TGCAGCGCCGCCGGACAGGGGGCGCGTGAGCAGTACTTC
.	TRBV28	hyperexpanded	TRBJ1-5	CASILTQGSNQPQHF	TGTGCCAGCATCTTAACTCAGGGATCGAATCAGCCCCAGCATTTT
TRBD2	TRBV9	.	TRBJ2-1	CASSVAAGSYNEQFF	TGTGCCAGCAGCGTAGCAGCGGGGTCCTACAATGAGCAGTTCTTC
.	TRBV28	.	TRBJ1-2	CASSLLHRNYGYTF	TGTGCCAGCAGTTTACTCCACAGGAACTATGGCTACACCTTC
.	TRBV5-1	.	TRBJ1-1	CASSFASATEAFF	TGCGCCAGCAGCTTCGCATCCGCCACTGAAGCTTTCTTT
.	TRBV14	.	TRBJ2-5	CASSQAAPRETQYF	TGTGCCAGCAGCCAAGCGGCCCCTAGAGAGACCCAGTACTTC
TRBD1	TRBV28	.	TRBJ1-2	CASNIPLGTGRDYGYTF	TGTGCCAGCAACATCCCACTGGGGACAGGGCGGGACTATGGCTACACCTTC
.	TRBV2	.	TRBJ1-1	CANTGASGAFF	TGTGCCAACACCGGGGCATCCGGGGCTTTCTTT
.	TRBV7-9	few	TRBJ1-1	CASSNYREAEAFF	TGTGCCAGCAGCAACTATCGGGAGGCTGAAGCTTTCTTT
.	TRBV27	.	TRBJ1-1	CASSLSGMLNTEAFF	TGTGCCAGCAGCTTATCGGGGATGTTGAACACTGAAGCTTTCTTT
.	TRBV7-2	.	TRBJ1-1	CASSFSVNTEAFF	TGTGCCAGCAGCTTTTCGGTTAACACTGAAGCTTTCTTT
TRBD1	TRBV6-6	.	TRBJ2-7	CASSYSTGAYEQYF	TGTGCCAGCAGTTACTCGACAGGGGCCTACGAGCAGTACTTC
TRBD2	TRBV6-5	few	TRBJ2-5	CASSLTWTRKETQYF	TGTGCCAGCAGCCTGACCTGGACTAGGAAAGAGACCCAGTACTTC
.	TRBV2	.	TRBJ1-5	CASRPKEHQPQHF	TGTGCCAGCCGGCCCAAGGAACATCAGCCCCAGCATTTT
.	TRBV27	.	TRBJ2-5	CASSPAPQETQYF	TGTGCCAGCAGCCCAGCCCCTCAAGAGACCCAGTACTTC
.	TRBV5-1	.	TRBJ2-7	CASSLSQYYEQYF	TGCGCCAGCAGCTTGTCCCAGTACTACGAGCAGTACTTC
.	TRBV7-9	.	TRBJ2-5	CASSLAAGAWQETQYF	TGTGCCAGCAGCTTAGCCGCAGGCGCCTGGCAAGAGACCCAGTACTTC
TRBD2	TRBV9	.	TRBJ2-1	CASSVVPSGRAADYNEQFF	TGTGCCAGCAGCGTAGTGCCTAGCGGGAGGGCCGCTGACTACAATGAGCAGTTCTTC
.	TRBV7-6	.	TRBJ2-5	CASSLELSVGETQYF	TGTGCCAGCAGCTTAGAGTTATCGGTGGGGGAGACCCAGTACTTC
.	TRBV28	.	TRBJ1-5	CASSPPGQSNQPQHF	TGTGCCAGCAGTCCTCCGGGGCAGAGCAATCAGCCCCAGCATTTT
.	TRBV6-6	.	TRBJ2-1	CASSYSIQGGDEQFF	TGTGCCAGCAGTTACTCGATCCAGGGGGGGGATGAGCAGTTCTTC
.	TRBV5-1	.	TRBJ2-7	CASSDPAAPIYEQYF	TGCGCCAGCAGCGATCCTGCGGCACCCATCTACGAGCAGTACTTC
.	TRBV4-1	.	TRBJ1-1	CASSPVGRQLNTEAFF	TGCGCCAGCAGCCCGGTGGGTAGACAACTGAACACTGAAGCTTTCTTT
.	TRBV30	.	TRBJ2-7	CAWSWRDYEQYF	TGTGCCTGGAGTTGGCGGGACTACGAGCAGTACTTC
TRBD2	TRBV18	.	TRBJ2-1	CASSPPREGLAALDEQFF	TGTGCCAGCTCACCACCGCGGGAGGGACTAGCGGCTTTGGATGAGCAGTTCTTC
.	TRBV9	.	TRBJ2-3	CASSLGSGRATDTQYF	TGTGCCAGCAGCTTAGGATCTGGCAGGGCGACAGATACGCAGTATTTT